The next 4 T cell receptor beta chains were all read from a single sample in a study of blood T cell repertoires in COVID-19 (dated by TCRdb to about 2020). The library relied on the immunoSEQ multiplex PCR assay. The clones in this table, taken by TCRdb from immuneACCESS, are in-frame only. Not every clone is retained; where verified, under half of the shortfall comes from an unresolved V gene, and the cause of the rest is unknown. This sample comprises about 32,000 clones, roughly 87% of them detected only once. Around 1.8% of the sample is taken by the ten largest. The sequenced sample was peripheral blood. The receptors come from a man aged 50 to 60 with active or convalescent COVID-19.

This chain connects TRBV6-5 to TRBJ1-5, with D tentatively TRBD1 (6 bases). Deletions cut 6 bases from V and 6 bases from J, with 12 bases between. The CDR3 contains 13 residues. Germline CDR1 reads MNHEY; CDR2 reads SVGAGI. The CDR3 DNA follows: TGTGCCAGCAGCATACAGGGCGGTCAGCCCCAGCATTTT. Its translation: CASSIQGGQPQHF.

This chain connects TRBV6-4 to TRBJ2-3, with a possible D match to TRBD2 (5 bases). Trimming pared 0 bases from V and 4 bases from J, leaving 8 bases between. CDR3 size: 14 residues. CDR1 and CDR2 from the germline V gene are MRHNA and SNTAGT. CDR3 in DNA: TGTGCCAGCAGTGACTCGCAGGAGGCAGATACGCAGTATTTT. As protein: CASSDSQEADTQYF.

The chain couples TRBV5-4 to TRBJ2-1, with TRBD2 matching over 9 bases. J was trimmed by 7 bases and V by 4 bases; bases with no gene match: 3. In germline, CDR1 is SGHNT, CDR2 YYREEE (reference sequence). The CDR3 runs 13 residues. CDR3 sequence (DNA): TGTGCCAGCAGCCGCGGGGGGGGGAATGAGCAGTTCTTC. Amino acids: CASSRGGGNEQFF.

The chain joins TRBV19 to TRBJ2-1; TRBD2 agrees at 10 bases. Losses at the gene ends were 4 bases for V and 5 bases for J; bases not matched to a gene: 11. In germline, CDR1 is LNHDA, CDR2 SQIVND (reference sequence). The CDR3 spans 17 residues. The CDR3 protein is CASSTPAGGPRDNEQFF. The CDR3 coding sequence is TGTGCCAGTAGTACCCCAGCGGGAGGGCCGAGGGACAATGAGCAGTTCTTC.